This T cell receptor beta chain was sequenced for a study of chemoradiotherapy in HPV16-positive cancers. At the level of the study: Candidate HPV-specific clones and shared TCR motifs came from two HPV16-positive patients. Findings of the study overall: For HPV16-positive patients, expanding HPV-responsive T cells associated with longer recurrence-free survival. Only a couple of HPV16-positive patients supplied the functional HPV-specificity definition.

Samples were taken several times over chemoradiotherapy. Clones were read by immunoSEQ multiplex PCR, and TCRdb kept only the in-frame ones, dropping some. Here the sample spans around 68,000 clones, about 90% being singletons. A word on this clone: Its specificity is unknown.

The source is a human donor with HPV-associated anogenital cancer. Sequences were derived from blood, sampled from a patient who underwent chemoradiotherapy.

The DNA for the CDR3 is TGTGCCAGCAGCTTAACCGGGCTCCAGGGGAGGACCGGGGAGCTGTTTTTT. Translated, it gives CASSLTGLQGRTGELFF. The J gene is TRBJ2-2, the V gene TRBV7-3; the D call may be TRBD1 or TRBD2 (6 bases each). The CDR3 sequence is 17 residues long. CDR1 is SGHTA, CDR2 FQGTGA, per germline. V was clipped by 0 bases and J by 5 bases, with 16 bases between them. Together with reference TRBV7-3 and TRBJ2-2, the CDR3 gives the full variable domain: GAGVSQTPSNKVTEKGKYVELRCDPISGHTALYWYRQSLGQGPEFLIYFQGTGAADDSGLPNDRFFAVRPEGSVSTLKIQRTERGDSAVYLCASSLTGLQGRTGELFFGEGSRLTVL.